This T cell receptor (beta chain) originates from a study of blood T cell repertoires in COVID-19. On the study more broadly: Material from acute and convalescent COVID-19 was sourced from the United States, Italy and Spain. Sample material is recorded as cDNA or gDNA derived from T cells, B-cell-depleted T cells, or PBMCs.

Cohort 3 donors were reported recovered after two negative PCRs, clearance, or symptom resolution. CDR1 is ENHRY, CDR2 SYGVKD, per germline. V lost 8 bases to trimming and J lost 9 bases; unmatched junction nucleotides: 7. The CDR3 length is 12 residues. Original processing methods: Using reference gene primer amplification, nucleated cell counts were estimated. Libraries were prepared by immunoSEQ multiplex PCR; TCRdb keeps only in-frame clonotypes and omits some of them. The V and J calls and clone size were taken over from that table, and D and trimming were inferred from the DNA. The repertoire holds around 390,000 clones, with just under 90% as singletons. This clone was picked up one time.

This TCR came from a woman aged 45-65 years who had recovered from COVID-19. Specimen: PBMCs or T cells enriched from blood (not recorded which). The chain employs TRBV10-3 and TRBJ2-1, with 7 bases matching TRBD2. CDR3 nucleotide sequence: TGTGCCATCGCGGGTTCGGGAGGTGAGCAGTTCTTC. Translation: CAIAGSGGEQFF.